This T cell receptor beta chain was obtained from a study of blood T cell repertoires in COVID-19. On the study more broadly: Sites in the United States, Italy and Spain provided acute and convalescent COVID-19 samples.

Sequencing was performed with immunoSEQ multiplex PCR; in TCRdb, only in-frame clones are kept and a portion is missing. This table has tens of thousands of clones, 70% to 90% appearing once. Germline-derived CDR1 and CDR2 are SGHTA and FQGTGA. This CDR3 is built from 16 residues. The trim removed 5 bases at V and 8 bases at J, leaving 12 bases unmatched. The sequence came from a woman at least 80 years old in a cohort sampled during active or convalescent COVID-19. Sequencing was done on a sample of peripheral blood. The V gene is TRBV7-3, the J gene TRBJ2-1; TRBD2 aligns across 10 bases. CDR3 nucleotide sequence: TGTGCCAGCAGCCAACATAGTACTAGCGGGGACCATGAGCAGTTCTTC. Translating gives CASSQHSTSGDHEQFF.